This T cell receptor (beta chain) was recovered during a study of T-cell reconstitution after alpha-beta-depleted transplantation in children (dated by TCRdb to 2016 to 2017). In the study overall: Using TCR repertoire profiling, the study quantitatively followed how T-cell immune reconstitution unfolded in children after TCRalphabeta/CD19-depleted allogeneic hematopoietic cell transplantation.

In regard to this clonotype: Its antigen is unknown. No base quality information exists; no much larger clone differs at one position.

The library was prepared using PCR. The instrument was an Illumina HiSeq 2500. To normalize quantification of the TCRbeta repertoire, the TCR libraries were built with molecular barcoding that relied on unique molecular identifiers. TCRdb handled the public reads itself, with Q25 trimming in fastp and clone calling in MiXCR, and kept productive beta chains. Entries that share a CDR3 protein sequence are merged under the most common genes and DNA. Across this sample there are about 110,000 distinct CDR3 sequences, with about 9.3% seen only once. 8% to 9.5% of the sample is taken by the ten largest. Sequencing used PBMCs from the stem cell graft donor, obtained from the stem cell graft. The TCR comes from a human donor who donated a stem cell graft to a child with acute lymphoblastic leukemia.

The bases read TGTGCCAGCAGCTTGACAGCGGGGTCTGATACGCAGTATTTT. This encodes CASSLTAGSDTQYF. The chain is encoded by TRBV7-2 joined to TRBJ2-3, with 7 junctional bases fitting TRBD2. From a lookup of the germline V gene, CDR1 and CDR2 are SGHTA and FQGNSA. There are 14 amino acids in the CDR3, from cysteine to phenylalanine inclusive. The kept DNA is CDR3 alone, 42 bases in frame from the first base. Compared with germline, V lacks 3 bases and J lacks 6 bases; bases without a gene match: 6.